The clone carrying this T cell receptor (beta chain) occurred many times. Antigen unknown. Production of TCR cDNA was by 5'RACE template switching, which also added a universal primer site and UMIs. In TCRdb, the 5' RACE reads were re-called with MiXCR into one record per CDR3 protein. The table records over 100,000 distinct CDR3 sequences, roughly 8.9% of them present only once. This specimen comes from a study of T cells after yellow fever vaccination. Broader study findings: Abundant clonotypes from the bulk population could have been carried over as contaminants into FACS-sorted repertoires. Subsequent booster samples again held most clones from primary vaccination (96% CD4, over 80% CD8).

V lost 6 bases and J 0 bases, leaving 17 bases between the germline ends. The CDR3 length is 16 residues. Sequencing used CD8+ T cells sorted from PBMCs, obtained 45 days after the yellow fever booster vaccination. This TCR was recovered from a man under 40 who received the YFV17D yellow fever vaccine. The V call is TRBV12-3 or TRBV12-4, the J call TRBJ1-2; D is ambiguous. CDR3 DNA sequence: TGTGCCAGCAGGGACCCCCAGTATGGAGCTAACTATGGCTACACCTTC. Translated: CASRDPQYGANYGYTF.